The 21 T cell receptor beta chains below all came from one sample that was sequenced in a study of blood T cell repertoires in COVID-19. Produced via immunoSEQ multiplex PCR; TCRdb's table is partial and in-frame only. The sample gives about 130,000 clones, around 86% of which show up once; more than 3.5% is in the top ten. The sample consisted of PBMCs or T cells enriched from blood (not recorded which). The origin of the receptors is a man between 45 and 60 years old who had recovered from COVID-19.

This clone has a single count. The gene calls are TRBV7-2 and TRBJ1-1; 8 nucleotides line up with TRBD1. Germline values: CDR1 SGHTA, CDR2 FQGNSA. J lost 1 base, V lost 5 bases, and 6 bases had no gene match. This CDR3 is built from 15 residues. CDR3 coding DNA: TGTGCCAGCAGCGTTAACAGGGGGGGGAACACTGAAGCTTTCTTT. Its translation: CASSVNRGGNTEAFF.

This chain links TRBV2 with TRBJ1-1, with D maybe TRBD1 (6 bases). CDR1 and CDR2 from the germline V gene are SNHLY and FYNNEI. V was cut by 5 bases and J by 10 bases, with 14 bases left in between. The CDR3 is 12 amino acids. The chain's CDR3 is CASSTTGKGAFF. In nucleotides, the CDR3 is TGTGCCAGCAGTACAACAGGGAAGGGAGCTTTCTTT.

This chain joins TRBV19 and TRBJ2-4; 7 bases are a match to TRBD1. The V segment lost 5 bases and the J segment 2 bases; nucleotides outside the gene matches: 3. CDR1 LNHDA and CDR2 SQIVND come from the germline V gene (reference sequence). The CDR3 runs 14 residues. CDR3 DNA sequence: TGTGCCAGTAGTCTGACAGGGTCCAAAAACATTCAGTACTTC. Protein: CASSLTGSKNIQYF.

DNA for the CDR3: TGTGCCAGCAGCAGAGGGACTAGCGGGCCCGGGTATGAGCAGTTCTTC. Translation: CASSRGTSGPGYEQFF. V gene TRBV7-3 combines with J gene TRBJ2-1; 12 bases are a match to TRBD2. Trimming removed 5 bases from V and 8 bases from J; junction bases left unmatched: 10. The CDR3 extends over 16 amino acids. Germline loops: CDR1 SGHTA, CDR2 FQGTGA.

The chain is built from TRBV4-2 and TRBJ2-3; 8 bases match TRBD2. CDR1 is LGHNA, CDR2 YNFKEQ, per germline. The V and J ends lost 1 base and 2 bases, in that order; junction bases with no gene match: 5. CDR3 length: 16 residues. CDR3 amino acids: CASSQGGGGTTDTQYF. In DNA form, the CDR3 reads TGTGCCAGCAGCCAAGGGGGCGGGGGGACCACAGATACGCAGTATTTT.

V usage is TRBV5-1 and J usage is TRBJ2-7; 7 bases align to TRBD1. The CDR3 is made up of 16 amino acids. Germline lookup yields CDR1 SGHRS and CDR2 YFSETQ. The V segment lost 5 bases and the J segment 6 bases; nucleotides outside the gene matches: 17. The CDR3 sequence: CASSLLPGQPDFEQYF. The CDR3 region has the DNA TGCGCCAGCAGTCTTTTACCGGGACAGCCGGATTTCGAGCAGTACTTC.

The chain links TRBV7-2 to TRBJ2-7, with 11 bases that match TRBD2. The CDR3 has 15 residues. Germline CDR1 and CDR2: SGHTA and FQGNSA. V gave up 3 bases and J gave up 6 bases; unmatched junction bases: 7. The CDR3 reads CASSFRLAGWGEQYF. The CDR3 DNA follows: TGTGCCAGCAGCTTCCGACTAGCGGGATGGGGCGAGCAGTACTTC. Supplemented by reference TRBV7-2 and TRBJ2-7, the full variable domain reads GAGVSQSPSNKVTEKGKDVELRCDPISGHTALYWYRQSLGQGLEFLIYFQGNSAPDKSGLPSDRFSAERTGGSVSTLTIQRTQQEDSAVYLCASSFRLAGWGEQYFGPGTRLTVT.

The rearrangement joins TRBV7-2 to TRBJ1-2; D remains ambiguous. Trimming removed 5 bases from V and 4 bases from J, with 14 bases in between. CDR1 is SGHTA and CDR2 is FQGNSA in the germline V gene. This CDR3 is built from 14 residues. The CDR3 DNA reads as TGTGCCAGCAGCCCCTTGTGGGAGACCTATGGCTACACCTTC. Translation: CASSPLWETYGYTF.

This clone has more than one count but fewer than ten. The rearrangement uses TRBV10-3 and TRBJ2-1, with TRBD2 matching 7 bases. J gave up 3 bases and V 6 bases, and 8 bases lay outside the gene matches. This CDR3 is built from 15 residues. Germline assignment: CDR1 ENHRY and CDR2 SYGVKD. The DNA of the CDR3 is TGTGCCATCAGAGAGAGCGGGACTGACTACAATGAGCAGTTCTTC. It yields the protein CAIRESGTDYNEQFF.

This sequence joins TRBV18 and TRBJ1-4; perhaps TRBD1 as D (6 bases). Germline V lookup: CDR1 KGHSH, CDR2 LQKENI. The CDR3 is made up of 13 amino acids. V was cut by 6 bases and J by 5 bases, with 10 bases left in between. The CDR3 reads CASSLQGNEKLFF. DNA of the CDR3: TGTGCCAGCTCGCTCCAGGGGAATGAAAAACTGTTTTTT.

With respect to this clone: One junction end disagrees with the germline gene, perhaps due to a read error. This chain links TRBV5-1 with TRBJ1-5; maybe TRBD1 (6 bases). Germline V gene lookup returns CDR1 SGHRS and CDR2 YFSETQ. The CDR3 covers 14 residues. CDR3 nucleotides: TGCGCCCGCAGCTTGGGGGGAGGGGGTCAGCCCCAGCATTTT. Protein: CARSLGGGGQPQHF.

This chain connects TRBV28 to TRBJ1-1; D is unresolved. Germline V gives CDR1 MDHEN, CDR2 SYDVKM. This CDR3 has 10 residues. Trimming cost V 6 bases and J 9 bases, with 8 bases left between them. CDR3 in DNA: TGTGCCAGCAGCTCTTATAAAGCTTTCTTT. Encoded protein: CASSSYKAFF.

The chain recombines TRBV29-1 with TRBJ2-3, with 7 positions matching TRBD2. Germline trimming cut 4 bases from V and 6 bases from J; bases unmatched to any gene: 7. The CDR3 length is 13 residues. Germline loops: CDR1 SQVTM, CDR2 ANQGSEA. The CDR3 is CSVGRGEGDTQYF. In nucleotides, the CDR3 is TGCAGCGTTGGACGGGGGGAGGGGGATACGCAGTATTTT.

The chain links TRBV28 to TRBJ1-4; the match to TRBD1 covers 7 bases. Germline assignment: CDR1 MDHEN and CDR2 SYDVKM. Trimming at V came to 3 bases and at J to 12 bases, leaving 13 bases not matched to a gene. The CDR3 runs 15 residues. The CDR3 is CASSLLPQGVLELFF. Here the CDR3 DNA reads TGTGCCAGCAGTTTGCTCCCGCAGGGGGTTCTGGAACTGTTTTTT.

The chain carries TRBV3-1 (or the pseudogene TRBV3-2) and TRBJ1-5, with 10 positions matching TRBD1. Germline V gene data show CDR1 as LGHDT and CDR2 as YNNKEL (reference sequence). V shed 4 bases, J shed 3 bases, and the junction held 6 bases outside the gene matches. The CDR3 covers 16 residues. CDR3 in amino acids: CASSRGQGVVNQPQHF. CDR3 in DNA: TGTGCCAGCAGCCGAGGACAGGGGGTAGTCAATCAGCCCCAGCATTTT.

The CDR3 nucleotides are TGTGCCAGCAGCTTTGACACCTCTGGAAACACCATATATTTT. Amino acids: CASSFDTSGNTIYF. The chain carries TRBV7-2 and TRBJ1-3, with D hard to call. V lost 3 bases, J lost 0 bases, and 6 bases lay in between. The CDR3 consists of 14 residues. The germline V gene encodes CDR1 SGHTA and CDR2 FQGNSA.

This clone was seen only a few times. The gene calls are TRBV28 and TRBJ1-5; no clear D gene. This CDR3 region has 12 residues. V lost 2 bases and J 6 bases, leaving 5 bases between the germline ends. Germline values: CDR1 MDHEN, CDR2 SYDVKM. The chain's CDR3 is CASSLEGQPQHF. In DNA form, the CDR3 reads TGTGCCAGCAGTTTAGAGGGTCAGCCCCAGCATTTT.

This clone was seen once. The CDR3 loop is CASSLGPGNYEQYV. Here the CDR3 DNA reads TGTGCCAGCAGCTTAGGTCCGGGGAACTACGAGCAGTACGTC. The chain couples TRBV7-2 to TRBJ2-7, with a tentative D call TRBD2 (5 bases). This CDR3 region has 14 residues. V was cut by 1 base and J by 3 bases, with 10 bases left in between. Germline CDR1 SGHTA, CDR2 FQGNSA.

V and J are TRBV5-6 and TRBJ1-1, with D perhaps TRBD1 (6 bases). CDR3 length: 15 residues. Per the germline V gene, CDR1 is SGHDT and CDR2 is YYEEEE. V was shortened by 1 base and J by 1 base, with 11 bases between the two germline ends. The DNA of the CDR3 is TGTGCCAGCAGCTTGAGGCAGGGGAGGAACACTGAAGCTTTCTTT. Translating gives CASSLRQGRNTEAFF. The whole variable domain, filled in from reference TRBV5-6 and TRBJ1-1, reads DAGVTQSPTHLIKTRGQQVTLRCSPKSGHDTVSWYQQALGQGPQFIFQYYEEEERQRGNFPDRFSGHQFPNYSSELNVNALLLGDSALYLCASSLRQGRNTEAFFGQGTRLTVV.

In this sample, this clone turned up once. The V and J genes are TRBV6-5 and TRBJ2-1; 8 bases align to TRBD2. The CDR3 length is 14 residues. The germline CDR1 and CDR2 sequences are MNHEY and SVGAGI. V gave up 8 bases and J gave up 7 bases; unmatched junction bases: 10. The DNA for the CDR3 is TGTGCCAGCGCCCTTGAGCGGGGGACTAATGAGCAGTTCTTC. It codes for CASALERGTNEQFF.

The rearrangement links TRBV19 to TRBJ2-2; 9 nucleotides agree with TRBD1. Trimming removed 2 bases from V and 1 base from J; junction bases left unmatched: 8. CDR3 length: 18 amino acids. CDR1 and CDR2 (germline): LNHDA, SQIVND (reference sequence). This chain's CDR3 is CASSIPARGQGNTGELFF. For the CDR3, the DNA is TGTGCCAGTAGTATACCGGCCCGGGGACAGGGGAACACCGGGGAGCTGTTTTTT.